Presented here are 9 T cell receptor beta chains from one specimen sequenced in a study of tumor T cells in aggressive B-cell lymphoma. The assay was immunoSEQ multiplex PCR, and TCRdb's table has in-frame clones only and misses some. Found here are 3,000 to 4,500 clones, roughly 80% of them singletons; the top ten hold less than 50%. Sequenced sample: tumor tissue. The source of these receptors is an adult with diffuse large B cell lymphoma.

This clone was seen once. The chain recombines TRBV19 with TRBJ1-2, with 7 nucleotides matching TRBD1. The CDR3 runs 15 residues. V lost 5 bases and J lost 7; bases outside the gene matches: 13. The germline CDR1 and CDR2 sequences are LNHDA and SQIVND (reference sequence). The CDR3 region has the DNA TGTGCCAGTAGTGCGCGGGACAGACCCCCTCCTGGCTACACCTTC. The encoded protein is CASSARDRPPPGYTF.

The chain uses TRBV16 and TRBJ1-2; maybe TRBD1 (5 bases). This CDR3 is built from 12 residues. Germline V gives CDR1 KGHSY, CDR2 FQNENV. V shed 7 bases and J shed 5 bases, with 11 bases lying between them. CDR3 sequence reads: CASTDSLYGYTF. The CDR3 coding sequence is TGTGCCAGCACTGACAGTTTATATGGCTACACCTTC.

The chain is built from TRBV27 and TRBJ1-3; D unresolved. This CDR3 has 15 amino acids. Deletions cut 1 base from V and 4 bases from J, with 11 bases between. The germline V gene has CDR1 MNHEY and CDR2 SMNVEV (reference sequence). CDR3 in DNA: TGTGCCAGCAGTTTATATTTGGCTTCCGGAAACACCATATATTTT. Amino acid sequence: CASSLYLASGNTIYF.

The chain carries TRBV18 and TRBJ2-5; 10 bases are shared with TRBD2. Germline V gene lookup returns CDR1 KGHSH and CDR2 LQKENI. The CDR3 has 16 amino acids. V was pared by 3 bases and J by 1 base, with 5 bases of the junction left unmatched. The CDR3 DNA is TGTGCCAGCTCACCTCTGGGACTAGCGATCCAAGAGACCCAGTACTTC. It yields the protein CASSPLGLAIQETQYF. The whole variable domain, remainder taken from reference TRBV18 and TRBJ2-5, is NAGVMQNPRHLVRRRGQEARLRCSPMKGHSHVYWYRQLPEEGLKFMVYLQKENIIDESGMPKERFSAEFPKEGPSILRIQQVVRGDSAAYFCASSPLGLAIQETQYFGPGTRLLVL.

As DNA, the CDR3 is TGTGCCTGGAGAGGGAGCGGGAGGGGGAACACCGGGGAGCTGTTTTTT. It specifies CAWRGSGRGNTGELFF. The rearrangement links TRBV30 to TRBJ2-2; 10 bases map to TRBD2. V shed 3 bases, J shed 1 base, and the junction held 5 bases outside the gene matches. The CDR3 is 16 amino acids. CDR1 is GTSNPN and CDR2 is SVGIG in the germline V gene (reference sequence).

J is TRBJ1-2 and V is TRBV29-1, with a possible D match to TRBD1 (6 bases). From germline, CDR1 is SQVTM and CDR2 ANQGSEA. The V end lost 7 bases, the J end lost 3 bases, and 9 bases lay between the germline ends. There are 11 residues in the CDR3. CDR3 DNA: TGCAGCGCGGGACAAGACTATGGCTACACCTTC. It specifies CSAGQDYGYTF.

V is TRBV7-6 and J is TRBJ2-3, with 7 bases lining up with TRBD2. Germline V gives CDR1 SGHVS, CDR2 FNYEAQ. The CDR3 runs 16 residues. J lost 10 bases, V lost 1 base, and 14 bases had no gene match. CDR3 residues: CASSLGSGASILSQYF. The CDR3 nucleotides read TGTGCCAGCAGCTTAGGAAGCGGGGCGTCCATACTATCGCAGTATTTT.

The V call is TRBV30, the J call TRBJ2-3, with TRBD1 as a possible D gene (6 bases). V lost 0 bases to trimming and J lost 0 bases, with 13 bases between them. Germline values: CDR1 GTSNPN, CDR2 SVGIG (reference sequence). This CDR3 has 16 amino acids. CDR3: CAWSVQGGASTDTQYF. The CDR3 DNA follows: TGTGCCTGGAGTGTACAGGGCGGTGCTAGCACAGATACGCAGTATTTT.

CDR3 nucleotides: TGTGCCAGCAGCTTCCGGGACAGGCCCATTGACGTCCTGACTTTC. Translated, it gives CASSFRDRPIDVLTF. The V and J genes are TRBV11-2 and TRBJ2-6; 8 nucleotides agree with TRBD1. The germline V gene has CDR1 SGHAT and CDR2 FQNNGV. V shed 3 bases, J shed 11 bases, and the junction held 9 bases outside the gene matches. The CDR3 runs 15 residues.